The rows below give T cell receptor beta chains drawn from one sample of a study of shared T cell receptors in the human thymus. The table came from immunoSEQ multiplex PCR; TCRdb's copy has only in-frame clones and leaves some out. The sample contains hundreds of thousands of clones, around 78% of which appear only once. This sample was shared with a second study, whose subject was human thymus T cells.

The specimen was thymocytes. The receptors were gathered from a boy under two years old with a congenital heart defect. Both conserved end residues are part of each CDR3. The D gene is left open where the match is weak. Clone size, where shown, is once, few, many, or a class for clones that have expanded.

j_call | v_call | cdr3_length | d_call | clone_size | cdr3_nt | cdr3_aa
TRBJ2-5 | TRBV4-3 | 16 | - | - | TGCGCCAGCAGCCAAGATCTACAGGGGAGGCAAGAGACCCAGTACTTC | CASSQDLQGRQETQYF
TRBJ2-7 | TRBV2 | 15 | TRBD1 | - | TGTGCCAGCAGTGAACGGGACAGGGGCTCCTACGAGCAGTACTTC | CASSERDRGSYEQYF
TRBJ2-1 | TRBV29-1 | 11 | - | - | TGCAGCGTTGAAGAGGGGACAGAGCAGTTCTTC | CSVEEGTEQFF
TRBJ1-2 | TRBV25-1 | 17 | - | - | TGTGCCAGCAGTGAGTCCCGGAGGACGGCCAATAACTATGGCTACACCTTC | CASSESRRTANNYGYTF
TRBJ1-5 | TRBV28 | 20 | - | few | TGTGCCAGCAGTTTATTCACGGGATGGGGGGGCCGGGAGAGAGTTCAGCCCCAGCATTTT | CASSLFTGWGGRERVQPQHF
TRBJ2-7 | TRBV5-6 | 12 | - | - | TGTGCCAGCAGCTTAGGCAGGGACGAGCAGTACTTC | CASSLGRDEQYF
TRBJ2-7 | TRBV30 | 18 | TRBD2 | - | TGTGCCTGGACTAGGAGTAGGGATCTAGCGGGAGGGCCGGGAGAGCAGTACTTC | CAWTRSRDLAGGPGEQYF
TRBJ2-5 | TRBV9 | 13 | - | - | TGTGCCAGCAGCGAACAGTTGAGCAAGACCCAGTACTTC | CASSEQLSKTQYF
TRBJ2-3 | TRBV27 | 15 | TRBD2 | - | TGTGCCAGCAGTTCGTGCACTAGCGAAACAGATACGCAGTATTTT | CASSSCTSETDTQYF
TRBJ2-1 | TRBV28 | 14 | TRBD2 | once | TGTGCCAGCCGAGAGACTAGCGGGAGTAGTGAGCAGTTCTTC | CASRETSGSSEQFF
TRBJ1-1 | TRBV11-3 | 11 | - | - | TGTGCCAGCAGTAGAGGCGGCGAAGCTTTCTTT | CASSRGGEAFF
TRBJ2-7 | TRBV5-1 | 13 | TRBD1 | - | TGCGCCAGCAGCTTGACAGGGGCCTACGAGCAGTACTTC | CASSLTGAYEQYF
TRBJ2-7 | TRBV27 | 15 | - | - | TGTGCCAGCAGTCGTGGACAGTCAACCTCCTACGAGCAGTACTTC | CASSRGQSTSYEQYF
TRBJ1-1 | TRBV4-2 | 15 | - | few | TGTGCCAGCAGCCAAGATTGGAGAGAGAACACTGAAGCTTTCTTT | CASSQDWRENTEAFF
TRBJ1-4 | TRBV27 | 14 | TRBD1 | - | TGTGCCAGCAGTCCGGACAGGACTAATGAAAAACTGTTTTTT | CASSPDRTNEKLFF
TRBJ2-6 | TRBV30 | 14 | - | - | TGTGCTCTTAGGGGATTTCCTGGGGCCAACGTCCTGACTTTC | CALRGFPGANVLTF
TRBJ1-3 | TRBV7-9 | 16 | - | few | TGTGCCAGCAGCATAGGGGGGCAGGGGACTGGAAACACCATATATTTT | CASSIGGQGTGNTIYF
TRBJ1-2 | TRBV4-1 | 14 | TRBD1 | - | TGCGCCAGCAGCAAGCAGGGGGCTGTCGGTGGCTACACCTTC | CASSKQGAVGGYTF
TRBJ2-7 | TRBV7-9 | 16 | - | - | TGTGCCAGCAGCCCCCCGAGGGCAGCTATCATCGACGAGCAGTACTTC | CASSPPRAAIIDEQYF
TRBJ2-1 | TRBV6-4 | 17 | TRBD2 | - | TGTGCCAGCAGTGACTCGACTTGGACTAGCGGGAGCAATGAGCAGTTCTTC | CASSDSTWTSGSNEQFF
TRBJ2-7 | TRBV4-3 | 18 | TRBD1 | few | TGCGCCAGCAGCCAAGATCCCCAGGGGGCTGACTACTACTACGAGCAGTACTTC | CASSQDPQGADYYYEQYF
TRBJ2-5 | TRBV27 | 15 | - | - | TGTGCCAGCAGTTACCCCCGGACATACCAAGAGACCCAGTACTTC | CASSYPRTYQETQYF
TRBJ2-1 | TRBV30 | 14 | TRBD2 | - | TGTGCCTTGAAGCGGGATATAAGTTACAGTGAGCAGTTCTTC | CALKRDISYSEQFF
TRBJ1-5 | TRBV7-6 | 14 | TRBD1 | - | TGTGCCAGCAGCTTGAGACAGGGTGATCAGCCCCAGCATTTT | CASSLRQGDQPQHF
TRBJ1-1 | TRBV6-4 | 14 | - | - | TGTGCCAGCAGTGACGGTCGGAGGAACACTGAAGCTTTCTTT | CASSDGRRNTEAFF
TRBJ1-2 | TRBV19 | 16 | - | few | TGTGCCAGTAGTATGCCCTGCAGCCAAAGACAAGAGGGCTACACCTTC | CASSMPCSQRQEGYTF
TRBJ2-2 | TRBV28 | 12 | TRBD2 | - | TGTGCCAAGCGGGAGCACACCGGGGAGCTGTTTTTT | CAKREHTGELFF
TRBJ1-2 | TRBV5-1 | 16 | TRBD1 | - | TGCGCCAGCAGCTTGGGGCAGGGACAGACCTACTATGGCTACACCTTC | CASSLGQGQTYYGYTF
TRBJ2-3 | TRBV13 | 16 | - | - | TGTGCCAGCAGCCCGAGGACTGGGCCAGGAGCAGATACGCAGTATTTT | CASSPRTGPGADTQYF
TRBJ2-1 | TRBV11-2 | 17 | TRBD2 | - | TGTGCCAGCAGCTTAAAGACTAGCGGGAGTATCGACAATGAGCAGTTCTTC | CASSLKTSGSIDNEQFF
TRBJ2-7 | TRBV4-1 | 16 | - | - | TGCGCCAGCAGCCAAGGGTACCGGGACTCCTCCTACGAGCAGTACTTC | CASSQGYRDSSYEQYF
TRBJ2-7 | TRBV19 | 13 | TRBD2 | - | TGTGCCAGTTCACCGGGACTAGAGTACGAGCAGTACTTC | CASSPGLEYEQYF
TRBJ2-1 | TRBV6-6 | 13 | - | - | TGTGCCACCGTGGCAAGCTCCTACAATGAGCAGTTCTTC | CATVASSYNEQFF
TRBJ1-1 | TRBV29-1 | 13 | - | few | TGCAGCGTTGTACGGCGAGGGAACACTGAAGCTTTCTTT | CSVVRRGNTEAFF
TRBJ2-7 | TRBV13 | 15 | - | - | TGTGCCAGCAGCTTAAACAGGCTGACCTCCTACGAGCAGTACTTC | CASSLNRLTSYEQYF
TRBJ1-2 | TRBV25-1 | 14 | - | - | TGTGCCAGCAGTCTCTCCAGGGGAGACTATGGCTACACCTTC | CASSLSRGDYGYTF
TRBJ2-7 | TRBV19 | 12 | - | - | TGTGCCTCACGCTGCGGGGAATGCGAGCAGTACTTC | CASRCGECEQYF
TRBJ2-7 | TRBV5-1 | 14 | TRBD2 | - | TGCGCCAGCAGCTTGCGTGGGAGGGCCTACGAGCAGTACTTC | CASSLRGRAYEQYF
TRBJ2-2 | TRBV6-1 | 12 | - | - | TGTGCCAGCACGTCGAACACCGGGGAGCTGTTTTTT | CASTSNTGELFF
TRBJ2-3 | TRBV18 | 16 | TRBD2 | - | TGTGCCAGCTCACGGACTAGCGGGAGTAGCACAGATACGCAGTATTTT | CASSRTSGSSTDTQYF
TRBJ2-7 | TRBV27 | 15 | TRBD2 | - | TGTGCCAGCAGTTTCGAAGGACTAGCGCCCTACGAGCAGTACTTC | CASSFEGLAPYEQYF
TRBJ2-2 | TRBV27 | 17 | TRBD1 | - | TGTGCCAGCAGTTTACCCGACAGGGAGAGGGGTACCGGGGAGCTGTTTTTT | CASSLPDRERGTGELFF